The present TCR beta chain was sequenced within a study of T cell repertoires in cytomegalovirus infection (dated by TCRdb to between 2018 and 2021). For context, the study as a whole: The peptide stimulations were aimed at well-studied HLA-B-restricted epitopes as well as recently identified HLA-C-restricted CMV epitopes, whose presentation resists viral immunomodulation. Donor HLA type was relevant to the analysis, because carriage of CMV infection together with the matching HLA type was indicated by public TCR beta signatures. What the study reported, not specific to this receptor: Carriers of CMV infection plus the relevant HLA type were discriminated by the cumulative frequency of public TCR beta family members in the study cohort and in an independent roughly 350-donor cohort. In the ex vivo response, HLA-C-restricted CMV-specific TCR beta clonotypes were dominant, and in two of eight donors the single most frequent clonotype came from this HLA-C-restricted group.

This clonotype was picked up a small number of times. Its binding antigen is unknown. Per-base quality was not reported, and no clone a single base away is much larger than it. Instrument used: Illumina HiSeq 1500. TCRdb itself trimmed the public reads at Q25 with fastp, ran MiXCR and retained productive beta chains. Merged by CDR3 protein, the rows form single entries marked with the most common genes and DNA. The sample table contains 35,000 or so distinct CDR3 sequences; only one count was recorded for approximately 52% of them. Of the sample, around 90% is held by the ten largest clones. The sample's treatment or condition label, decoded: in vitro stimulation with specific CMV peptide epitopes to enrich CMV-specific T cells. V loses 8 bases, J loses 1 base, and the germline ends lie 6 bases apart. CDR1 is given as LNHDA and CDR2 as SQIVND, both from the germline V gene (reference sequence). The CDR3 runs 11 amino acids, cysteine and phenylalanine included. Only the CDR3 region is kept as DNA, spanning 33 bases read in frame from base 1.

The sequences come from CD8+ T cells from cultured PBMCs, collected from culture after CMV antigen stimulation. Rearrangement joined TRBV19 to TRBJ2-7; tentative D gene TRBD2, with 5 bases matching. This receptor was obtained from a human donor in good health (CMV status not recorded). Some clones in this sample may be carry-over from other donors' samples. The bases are TGTGCCAGTGGGAGTTCCTACGAGCAGTACTTC. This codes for CASGSSYEQYF.